The clone carrying this T cell receptor (beta chain) has ten or more counts. What it recognizes is unknown. Preparation of the bulk TCR libraries relied on previously described methods and listed TCR primers. One entry per CDR3 protein results from TCRdb running MiXCR on the PCR reads. The sample has under 100,000 distinct CDR3 sequences, 25% seen once. The data stem from a study of molecular identifiers for immune sequencing clone quantification. Findings of the study overall: Clones carrying above 20 RNA copies accounted for over 99% of effector molecules, under 1% in naive cells. The study reportedly detected spiked Jurkat TCR RNA from one cell among 1.1 million or so naive cells.

The CDR3 is 14 amino acids. V dropped 5 bases and J dropped 6 bases, with 15 bases sitting between them. CDR1 is LNHDA and CDR2 is SQIVND in the germline V gene (reference sequence). As CD8+CD4-CCR7+CD45RA+ cells, naive CD8 T cells were sorted. J is TRBJ2-3 and V is TRBV19; D is perhaps TRBD2 (6 bases). This receptor was obtained from a human donor in good health. Some libraries in this study had Jurkat cell RNA spiked in. Input material: naive CD8+ T cells from blood, with Jurkat cell RNA spiked in. Indicated subset: FACS-sorted CD8+CD4-CCR7+CD45RA+ naive T cells. The CDR3 protein is CASSDGTLPDTQYF. The CDR3 bases are TGTGCCAGTAGTGACGGGACTCTGCCGGATACGCAGTATTTT.